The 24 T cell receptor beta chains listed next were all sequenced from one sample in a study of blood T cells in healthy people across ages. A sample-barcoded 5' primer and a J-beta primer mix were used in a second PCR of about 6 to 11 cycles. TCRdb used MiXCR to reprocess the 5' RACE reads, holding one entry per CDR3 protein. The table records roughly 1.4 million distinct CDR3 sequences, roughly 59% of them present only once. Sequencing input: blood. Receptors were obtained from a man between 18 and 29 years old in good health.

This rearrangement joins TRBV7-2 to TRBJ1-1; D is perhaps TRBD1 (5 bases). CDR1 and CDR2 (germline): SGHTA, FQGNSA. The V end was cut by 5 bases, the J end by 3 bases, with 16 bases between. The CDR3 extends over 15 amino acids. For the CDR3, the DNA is TGTGCCAGCAGCCAGGGACTCACTGGGGACACTGAAGCTTTCTTT. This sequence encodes CASSQGLTGDTEAFF. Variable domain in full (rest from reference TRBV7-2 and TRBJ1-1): GAGVSQSPSNKVTEKGKDVELRCDPISGHTALYWYRQSLGQGLEFLIYFQGNSAPDKSGLPSDRFSAERTGGSVSTLTIQRTQQEDSAVYLCASSQGLTGDTEAFFGQGTRLTVV.

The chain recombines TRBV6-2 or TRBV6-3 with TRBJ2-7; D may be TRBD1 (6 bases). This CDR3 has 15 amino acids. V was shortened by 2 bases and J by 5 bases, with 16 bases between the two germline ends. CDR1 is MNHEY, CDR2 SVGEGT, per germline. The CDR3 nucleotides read TGTGCCAGCAGTTACGTTTGGGACACCGATAACGAGCAGTACTTC. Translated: CASSYVWDTDNEQYF.

In DNA, the CDR3 is TGCAGAGCCGATGGGCTAGCGGGGGGGTTACTAAACACAGATACGCAGTATTTT. Translated: CRADGLAGGLLNTDTQYF. This rearrangement joins TRBV20-1 to TRBJ2-3; 12 nucleotides line up with TRBD2. CDR1 DFQATT and CDR2 SNEGSKA come from the germline V gene (reference sequence). The CDR3 consists of 18 residues.

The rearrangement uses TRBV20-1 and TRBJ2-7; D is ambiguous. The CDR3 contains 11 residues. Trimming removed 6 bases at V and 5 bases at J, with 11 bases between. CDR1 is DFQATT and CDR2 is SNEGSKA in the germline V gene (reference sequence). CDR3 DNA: TGCAGTGCCCCTACGTTCCACGAGCAGTACTTC. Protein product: CSAPTFHEQYF.

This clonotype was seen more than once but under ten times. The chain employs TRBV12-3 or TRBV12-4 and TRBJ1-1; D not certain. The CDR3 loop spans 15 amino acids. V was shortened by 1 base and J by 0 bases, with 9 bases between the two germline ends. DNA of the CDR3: TGTGCCAGCAGTTTAGTCGCTGGGATGAACACTGAAGCTTTCTTT. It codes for CASSLVAGMNTEAFF.

CDR3 DNA sequence: TGTGCCAGCAGCCCTATACTACAACCACTAGCGGGGGAGCCAGATACGCAGTATTTT. It encodes CASSPILQPLAGEPDTQYF. V is TRBV4-2 and J is TRBJ2-3, with 11 bases identical to TRBD2. This CDR3 comprises 19 residues. Germline loops: CDR1 LGHNA, CDR2 YNFKEQ. J gave up 4 bases and V 4 bases, and 16 bases lay outside the gene matches.

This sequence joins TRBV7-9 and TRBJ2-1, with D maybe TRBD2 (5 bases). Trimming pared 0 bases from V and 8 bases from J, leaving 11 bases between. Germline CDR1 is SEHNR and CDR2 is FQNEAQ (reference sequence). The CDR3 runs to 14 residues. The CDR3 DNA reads TGTGCCAGCAGCTTAGCGCTGAGGGTATATGAGCAGTTCTTC. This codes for CASSLALRVYEQFF.

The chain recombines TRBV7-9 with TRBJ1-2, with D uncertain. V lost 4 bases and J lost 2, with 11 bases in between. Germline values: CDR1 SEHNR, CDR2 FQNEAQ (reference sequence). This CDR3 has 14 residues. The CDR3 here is CASSYPLGNYGYTF. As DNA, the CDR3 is TGTGCCAGCAGCTACCCGTTGGGGAACTATGGCTACACCTTC.

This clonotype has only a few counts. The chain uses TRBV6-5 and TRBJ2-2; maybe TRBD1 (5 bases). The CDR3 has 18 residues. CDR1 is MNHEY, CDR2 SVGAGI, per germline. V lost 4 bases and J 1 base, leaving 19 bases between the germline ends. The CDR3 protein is CASSSDLSGLGNTGELFF. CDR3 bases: TGTGCCAGCAGTTCCGATCTCTCAGGGCTAGGGAACACCGGGGAGCTGTTTTTT.

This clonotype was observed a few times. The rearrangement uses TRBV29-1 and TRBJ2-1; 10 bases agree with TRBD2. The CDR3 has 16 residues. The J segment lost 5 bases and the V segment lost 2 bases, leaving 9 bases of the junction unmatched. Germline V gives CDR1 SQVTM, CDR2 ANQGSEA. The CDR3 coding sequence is TGCAGCGTTGAAAGGGCTAGCGGGAGTTACAACAATGAGCAGTTCTTC. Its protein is CSVERASGSYNNEQFF.

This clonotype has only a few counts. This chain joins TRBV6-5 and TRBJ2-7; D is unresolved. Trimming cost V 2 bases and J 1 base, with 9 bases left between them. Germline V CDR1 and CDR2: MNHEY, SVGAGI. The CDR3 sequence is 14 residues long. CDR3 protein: CASSYGQLSYEQYF. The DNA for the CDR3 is TGTGCCAGCAGTTACGGCCAGTTATCCTACGAGCAGTACTTC.

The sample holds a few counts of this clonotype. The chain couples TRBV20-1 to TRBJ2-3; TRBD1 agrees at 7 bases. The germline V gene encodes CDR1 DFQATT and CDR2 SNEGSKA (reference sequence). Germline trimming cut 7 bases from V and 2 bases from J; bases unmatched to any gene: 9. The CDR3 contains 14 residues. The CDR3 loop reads CSVQGEIVTDTQYF. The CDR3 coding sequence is TGCAGTGTCCAGGGGGAGATCGTCACAGATACGCAGTATTTT.

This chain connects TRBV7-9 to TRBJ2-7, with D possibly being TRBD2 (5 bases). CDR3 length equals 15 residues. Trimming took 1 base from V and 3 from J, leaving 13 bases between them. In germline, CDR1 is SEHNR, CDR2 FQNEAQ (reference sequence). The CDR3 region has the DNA TGTGCCAGCAGCTTAGAGTCGGAGGACCTCTACGAGCAGTACTTC. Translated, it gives CASSLESEDLYEQYF.

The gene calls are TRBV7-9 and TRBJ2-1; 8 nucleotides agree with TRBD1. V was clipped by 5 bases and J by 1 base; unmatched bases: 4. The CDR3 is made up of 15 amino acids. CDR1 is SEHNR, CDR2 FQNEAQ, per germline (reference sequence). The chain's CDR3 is CASSTTGVSYNEQFF. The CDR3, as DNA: TGTGCCAGCAGCACGACAGGGGTTTCCTACAATGAGCAGTTCTTC.

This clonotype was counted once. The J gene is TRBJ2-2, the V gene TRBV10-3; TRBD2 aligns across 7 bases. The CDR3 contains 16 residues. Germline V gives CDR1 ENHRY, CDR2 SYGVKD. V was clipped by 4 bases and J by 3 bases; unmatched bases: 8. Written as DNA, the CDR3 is TGTGCCATCAGTGCGAAGCGGGGAGCCGACACCGGGGAGCTGTTTTTT. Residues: CAISAKRGADTGELFF.

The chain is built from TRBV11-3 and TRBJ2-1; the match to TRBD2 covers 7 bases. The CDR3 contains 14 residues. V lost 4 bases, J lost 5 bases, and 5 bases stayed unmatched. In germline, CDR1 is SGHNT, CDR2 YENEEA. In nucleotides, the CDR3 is TGTGCCAGCAGCTGGGGGGGATCAGACAATGAGCAGTTCTTC. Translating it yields CASSWGGSDNEQFF.

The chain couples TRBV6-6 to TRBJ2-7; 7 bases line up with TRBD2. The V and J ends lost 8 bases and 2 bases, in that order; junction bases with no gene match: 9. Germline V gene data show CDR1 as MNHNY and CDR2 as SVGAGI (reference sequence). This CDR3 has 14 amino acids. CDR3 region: CASGVGSGPYEQYF. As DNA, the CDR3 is TGTGCCAGCGGCGTAGGTAGCGGGCCCTACGAGCAGTACTTC.

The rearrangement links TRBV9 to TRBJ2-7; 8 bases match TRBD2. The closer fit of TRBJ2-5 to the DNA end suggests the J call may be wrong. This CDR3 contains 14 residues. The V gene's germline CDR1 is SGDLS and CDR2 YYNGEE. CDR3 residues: CASSAGTSQGTQYF. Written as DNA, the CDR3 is TGTGCCAGCAGCGCCGGGACTAGTCAGGGGACCCAGTACTTC.

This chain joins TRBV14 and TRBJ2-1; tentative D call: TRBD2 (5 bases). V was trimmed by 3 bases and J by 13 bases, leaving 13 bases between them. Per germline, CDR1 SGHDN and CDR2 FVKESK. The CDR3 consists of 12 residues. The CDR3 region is CASSQAWETQFF. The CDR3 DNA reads TGTGCCAGCAGCCAGGCATGGGAGACCCAGTTCTTC.

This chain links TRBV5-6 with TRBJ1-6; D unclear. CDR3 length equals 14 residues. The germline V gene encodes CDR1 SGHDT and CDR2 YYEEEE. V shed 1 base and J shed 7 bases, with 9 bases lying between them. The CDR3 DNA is TGTGCCAGCAGCTTGCGGGCCCCAAATTCACCCCTCCACTTT. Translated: CASSLRAPNSPLHF.

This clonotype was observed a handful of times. CDR3 residues: CASSQPGQGADTQYF. CDR3 DNA: TGTGCCAGCAGTCAACCGGGACAGGGAGCAGATACGCAGTATTTT. The J gene is TRBJ2-3, the V gene TRBV6-5; 9 positions agree with TRBD1. Trimming at V came to 5 bases and at J to 4 bases, leaving 7 bases not matched to a gene. From germline, CDR1 is MNHEY and CDR2 SVGAGI. This CDR3 comprises 15 residues.

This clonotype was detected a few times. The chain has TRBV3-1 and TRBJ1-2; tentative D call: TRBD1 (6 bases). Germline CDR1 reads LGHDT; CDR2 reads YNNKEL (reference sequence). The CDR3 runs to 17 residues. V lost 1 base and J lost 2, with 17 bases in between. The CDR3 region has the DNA TGTGCCAGCAGCCAAGTGGTACTAGGGGACACCAACTATGGCTACACCTTC. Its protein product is CASSQVVLGDTNYGYTF.

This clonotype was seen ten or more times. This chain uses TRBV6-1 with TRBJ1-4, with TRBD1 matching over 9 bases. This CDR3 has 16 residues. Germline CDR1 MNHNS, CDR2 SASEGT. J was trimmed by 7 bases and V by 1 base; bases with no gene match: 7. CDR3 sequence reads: CASSEGTGTGIEKLFF. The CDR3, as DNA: TGTGCCAGCAGTGAAGGAACCGGGACAGGGATTGAAAAACTGTTTTTT.

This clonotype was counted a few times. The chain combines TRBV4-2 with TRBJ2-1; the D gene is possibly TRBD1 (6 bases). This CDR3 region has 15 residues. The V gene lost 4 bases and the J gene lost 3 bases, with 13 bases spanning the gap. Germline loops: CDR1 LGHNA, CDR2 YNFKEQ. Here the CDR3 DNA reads TGTGCCAGCAGCCCAGAACTAGGGGGCTACAATGAGCAGTTCTTC. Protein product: CASSPELGGYNEQFF.